The T cell receptor (beta chain) under discussion was sequenced for a study of T cell responses to AZD1222 COVID-19 vaccine (dated by TCRdb to the early 2020s). Some background on the complete study: AZD1222 recipients with second doses at about 4 weeks or about 12 weeks were pooled, because spike-specific TCR depth and breadth did not differ between schedules. A total of 233 trial participants underwent TCR sequencing, of whom some 210 received two doses of AZD1222 and roughly 25 received two doses of the MenACWY control vaccine. Trial participants were enrolled by age into subgroups of 18-55, 56-69 and 70-plus years, and roughly 150, 30 and 60 TCR-sequenced participants, respectively, were included in these subgroups.

The CDR3 regions of human TCRbeta chains were subjected to immunosequencing. The original methods were these. TCRs in the repertoires were matched against a reference library of SARS-CoV-2-specific TCRs that had been generated with the MIRA antigen-specificity platform. Breadth was defined as the fraction of unique TCRs that were SARS-CoV-2-associated, and depth was defined as the fraction of total T cells that were SARS-CoV-2-associated. Using the MIRA data, each spike-specific TCR was assigned both to the spike region to which the TCR was reactive and to a CD4 or CD8 class. Log10-transformed breadth and depth values were compared by one-way ANOVA with Sidak's multiple comparisons tests. TCRdb's version of the immuneACCESS table is confined to in-frame rearrangements and falls short of the full clone set. An unresolved V gene accounts for under half of the shortfall where checked; the remainder is of unknown origin. The V and J calls and the clone size are those of that table, but D and trimming were determined from the DNA. The sample profile shows 65,000 to 80,000 clones; roughly nine tenths of them were found once. 4.2% of the sample is held by the ten biggest clonotypes.

CDR1 is given as SEHNR and CDR2 as FQNEAQ, both from the germline V gene (reference sequence). Including cysteine and phenylalanine, the CDR3 has 12 amino acids. Kept here is only the CDR3 DNA, which spans 36 bases and is read in frame from base 1. V is cut by 6 bases and J by 8 bases, and the space between the germline ends is 11 bases. With respect to this clone: The clone's antigen remains unknown. Base qualities are missing; no much larger clone stands one base away.

The research as a whole found: In the small 56-69-year group, the increase in depth fell short of significance, most likely because of low power. CD4 TCRs associated with the vaccine covered the entire spike protein, and the dominant responses were in regions 160-218 and 743-854. Participants were mostly white British, with more females than males. The authors suggested clonal diversity may have been underestimated. After two AZD1222 doses, spike-specific TCR breadth and depth were significantly higher than at day 0 and than in MenACWY recipients. Reportedly, almost half of the unique spike-specific TCRs recognized epitopes lying outside the regions that are mutated in the B.1.351 and B.1.1.7 variants. Only five to seven AZD1222 recipients were SARS-CoV-2 seropositive at baseline, limiting conclusions about previously exposed vaccinees. Because no day 14 peak-response samples were available, the repertoires could be characterized only after the peak T cell response.

According to the study, the label for this sample's time point signals: baseline before first vaccination. Vaccinee samples came from UK trials COV001 and COV002, including a single-blind randomized controlled phase 2/3 trial of AZD1222 (ChAdOx1 nCoV-19) in healthy adults. For TCRbeta chain sequencing, PBMC samples were collected from trial participants at day 0 and at day 28 after the second dose. The sample was peripheral blood, taken on day 0 of AZD1222 vaccination. The sequence joins TRBV7-9 to TRBJ2-4; the D gene lacks a confident call. The receptor's source is an adult in good health. Read as DNA, the sequence is TGTGCCAGCAGTCCACGACATGACATTCAGTACTTC. It encodes CASSPRHDIQYF. When the CDR3 is completed using the reference TRBV7-9 and TRBJ2-4 genes on either side, the full variable domain is DTGVSQNPRHKITKRGQNVTFRCDPISEHNRLYWYRQTLGQGPEFLTYFQNEAQLEKSRLLSDRFSAERPKGSFSTLEIQRTEQGDSAMYLCASSPRHDIQYFGAGTRLSVL.